The 25 T cell receptor beta chains listed next were all sequenced from one sample in a study of blood T cell repertoires in COVID-19. TCRdb's copy holds only in-frame clones and misses some; the assay was immunoSEQ multiplex PCR. The repertoire holds some 350,000 clones, roughly 87% seen once, with 2.5% to 3% in the top ten. Material for sequencing was PBMCs or T cells enriched from blood (not recorded which). These receptors all come from a young woman who had recovered from COVID-19.

V usage is TRBV18 and J usage is TRBJ1-1; D is possibly TRBD1 (6 bases). Trimming took 3 bases from V and 1 from J, leaving 12 bases between them. CDR3 length: 15 residues. Germline V gene lookup returns CDR1 KGHSH and CDR2 LQKENI. CDR3 protein: CASSPRSGENTEAFF. The DNA of the CDR3 is TGTGCCAGCTCACCCCGGTCAGGGGAGAACACTGAAGCTTTCTTT.

This sequence joins TRBV3-1 (or the pseudogene TRBV3-2) and TRBJ2-7; no clear D. V was shortened by 3 bases and J by 3 bases, with 12 bases between the two germline ends. CDR3 length equals 14 residues. Germline CDR1 is LGHDT and CDR2 is YNNKEL (reference sequence). DNA of the CDR3: TGTGCCAGCAGCCAGCGCCTGTCGGGCTACGAGCAGTACTTC. It translates to CASSQRLSGYEQYF.

This clone occurred once. The J gene is TRBJ2-2, the V gene TRBV28; tentatively, D is TRBD2 (6 bases). V lost 6 bases and J 7 bases, leaving 18 bases between the germline ends. There are 15 residues in the CDR3. Germline lookup yields CDR1 MDHEN and CDR2 SYDVKM. CDR3 loop: CASRPRWRASGELFF. The CDR3 DNA sequence: TGTGCCAGCAGGCCCAGGTGGAGGGCGAGCGGGGAGCTGTTTTTT.

This chain links TRBV24-1 with TRBJ1-5, with unresolved D. V dropped 4 bases and J dropped 1 base, with 7 bases sitting between them. The CDR3 totals 14 residues. In germline, CDR1 is KGHDR, CDR2 SFDVKD. The CDR3 DNA sequence: TGTGCCACCAGTGACCAGCGGAGCAATCAGCCCCAGCATTTT. Its protein is CATSDQRSNQPQHF.

The CDR3 sequence is CASSRGDGESSHFSGANVLTF. Here the CDR3 DNA reads TGTGCCAGTAGTAGGGGGGATGGGGAAAGCTCCCACTTCTCTGGGGCCAACGTCCTGACTTTC. This chain connects TRBV19 to TRBJ2-6; possibly TRBD2 for D (6 bases). Germline CDR1 reads LNHDA; CDR2 reads SQIVND (reference sequence). The V and J ends lost 4 bases and 0 bases respectively, with 25 bases between them. This CDR3 spans 21 amino acids.

This rearrangement joins TRBV4-1 to TRBJ2-1; D may be TRBD2 (5 bases). The germline V gene encodes CDR1 MGHRA and CDR2 YSYEKL. Trimming left V 1 base short and J 0 bases short, with 7 bases between. The CDR3 extends over 15 amino acids. The CDR3 region has the DNA TGCGCCAGCAGCCAAGGAGGGCTCTCCTACAATGAGCAGTTCTTC. This codes for CASSQGGLSYNEQFF.

The genes are TRBV11-1 and TRBJ1-6; D gene ambiguous. This CDR3 region has 15 residues. V lost 4 bases to trimming and J lost 7 bases, with 14 bases between them. Germline CDR1 SGHAT, CDR2 FQDESV (reference sequence). This chain's CDR3 is CASSSSTANNSPLHF. The DNA for the CDR3 is TGTGCCAGCAGCTCCAGCACAGCTAACAATTCACCCCTCCACTTT.

The table lists this clone with a count of one. The chain uses TRBV19 and TRBJ1-6; D gene ambiguous. The CDR3 runs to 13 residues. Germline V CDR1 and CDR2: LNHDA, SQIVND (reference sequence). The V gene lost 4 bases and the J gene lost 10 bases, with 11 bases spanning the gap. The CDR3: CASSSLLESPLHF. CDR3 nucleotide sequence: TGTGCCAGTAGTAGTCTACTGGAGTCACCCCTCCACTTT.

The rearrangement links TRBV7-6 to TRBJ1-5, with TRBD1 matching 7 bases. The CDR3 sequence is 15 residues long. The germline gives CDR1 SGHVS, CDR2 FNYEAQ. The V and J ends lost 5 bases and 7 bases, in that order; junction bases with no gene match: 11. The CDR3 DNA reads TGTGCCAGCAGCCCCAACAGGGGTGAAAGACAGCCCCAGCATTTT. Translating gives CASSPNRGERQPQHF.

This chain's CDR3 is CASSIGTGIFYEQYF. In DNA, the CDR3 is TGTGCCAGTAGTATAGGGACAGGGATTTTCTACGAGCAGTACTTC. The chain combines TRBV19 with TRBJ2-7; 8 bases map to TRBD1. The CDR3 contains 15 residues. V shed 1 base and J 3 bases; nucleotides not matched to a gene: 5. CDR1 LNHDA and CDR2 SQIVND come from the germline V gene (reference sequence).

This clone has just one count. As DNA, the CDR3 is TGCGCCAGCAGCTTGAGGTCTAGCGGGAGGGCCGGGACAGATACGCAGTATTTT. It translates to CASSLRSSGRAGTDTQYF. V gene TRBV5-1 combines with J gene TRBJ2-3; 12 positions match TRBD2. The V and J ends lost 1 base and 3 bases, in that order; junction bases with no gene match: 9. Germline V gene sequence: CDR1 SGHRS, CDR2 YFSETQ. This CDR3 region has 18 residues.

The chain recombines TRBV11-3 with TRBJ2-2; 8 bases agree with TRBD1. Per the germline V gene, CDR1 is SGHNT and CDR2 is YENEEA. CDR3 size: 15 residues. Germline trimming cut 5 bases from V and 5 bases from J; bases unmatched to any gene: 7. CDR3 nucleotide sequence: TGTGCCAGCAGCCCCCGGACAGGGAGTACCGGGGAGCTGTTTTTT. This encodes CASSPRTGSTGELFF.

The chain combines TRBV7-9 with TRBJ1-1, with TRBD1 as a possible D gene (5 bases). V lost 5 bases and J 1 base, leaving 14 bases between the germline ends. This CDR3 comprises 15 residues. In germline, CDR1 is SEHNR, CDR2 FQNEAQ (reference sequence). CDR3 protein: CASSLRKRGNTEAFF. In nucleotides, the CDR3 is TGTGCCAGCAGCCTCCGGAAAAGGGGGAACACTGAAGCTTTCTTT.

The chain couples TRBV10-2 to TRBJ1-2, with unresolved D. Between the trimmed V and J ends, which lost 0 bases and 3 bases, there was a span of 8 bases. Germline assignment: CDR1 WSHSY and CDR2 SAAADI. This CDR3 is 14 amino acids long. CDR3 bases: TGCGCCAGCAGTGAGTCGGGCAGGTACTATGGCTACACCTTC. Encoded protein: CASSESGRYYGYTF.

V usage is TRBV9 and J usage is TRBJ2-2, with 9 bases aligning to TRBD1. V lost 0 bases, J lost 6 bases, and 6 bases stayed unmatched. The length of the CDR3 is 16 residues. Germline lookup yields CDR1 SGDLS and CDR2 YYNGEE. The CDR3 DNA reads TGTGCCAGCAGCGTAGTAGGGGACAGGGCCCCCGGGGAGCTGTTTTTT. It specifies CASSVVGDRAPGELFF.

The rearrangement links TRBV11-3 to TRBJ2-3; 7 nucleotides align to TRBD1. The CDR3 totals 16 residues. Germline CDR1 is SGHNT and CDR2 is YENEEA. Trimming at V came to 5 bases and at J to 4 bases, leaving 12 bases not matched to a gene. The CDR3 reads CASSPAYRGLADTQYF. DNA for the CDR3: TGTGCCAGCAGCCCAGCCTACAGGGGTCTGGCAGATACGCAGTATTTT.

The chain links TRBV6-5 to TRBJ1-2; the D gene is possibly TRBD1 (6 bases). V lost 6 bases to trimming and J lost 4 bases, with 15 bases between them. Germline loops: CDR1 MNHEY, CDR2 SVGAGI. This CDR3 spans 14 amino acids. The CDR3: CASSRNGQPYGYTF. The CDR3 nucleotides are TGTGCCAGCAGCCGAAACGGACAGCCCTATGGCTACACCTTC.

This clone was seen only once. The chain is built from TRBV9 and TRBJ2-2, with TRBD2 matching 9 bases. V was pared by 0 bases and J by 5 bases, with 17 bases of the junction left unmatched. Germline V gives CDR1 SGDLS, CDR2 YYNGEE. The CDR3 extends over 20 amino acids. The CDR3: CASSVAGGRALIRKTGELFF. In nucleotides, the CDR3 is TGTGCCAGCAGCGTAGCCGGCGGGAGGGCCCTGATTCGGAAGACCGGGGAGCTGTTTTTT.

The chain carries TRBV27 and TRBJ2-6; 7 nucleotides align to TRBD2. CDR3 size: 16 residues. The V gene's germline CDR1 is MNHEY and CDR2 SMNVEV (reference sequence). J gave up 2 bases and V 2 bases, and 3 bases lay outside the gene matches. The CDR3 loop is CASSLSAGAGANVLTF. The CDR3 DNA reads as TGTGCCAGCAGTTTAAGCGCGGGGGCTGGGGCCAACGTCCTGACTTTC.

J is TRBJ2-1 and V is TRBV5-1, with TRBD1 identical over 9 bases. V trimming: 4 bases; J trimming: 7 bases; junction bases outside the gene matches: 9. CDR3 length: 15 residues. CDR1 is SGHRS and CDR2 is YFSETQ in the germline V gene. The CDR3: CASSMGTGFENEQFF. The DNA of the CDR3 is TGCGCCAGCAGCATGGGGACAGGGTTTGAGAATGAGCAGTTCTTC.

This clone has a handful of counts. This chain links TRBV19 with TRBJ1-2; the D gene is possibly TRBD1 (5 bases). The CDR3 is 12 residues long. V shed 3 bases and J shed 8 bases, with 10 bases lying between them. Germline CDR1 reads LNHDA; CDR2 reads SQIVND (reference sequence). The CDR3 coding sequence is TGTGCCAGTAGTATTATGCGGGGGGGCTACACCTTC. This sequence encodes CASSIMRGGYTF. Variable domain in full (rest from reference TRBV19 and TRBJ1-2): DGGITQSPKYLFRKEGQNVTLSCEQNLNHDAMYWYRQDPGQGLRLIYYSQIVNDFQKGDIAEGYSVSREKKESFPLTVTSAQKNPTAFYLCASSIMRGGYTFGSGTRLTVV.

The chain recombines TRBV30 with TRBJ2-3; D gene ambiguous. Looked up from germline, CDR1 is GTSNPN and CDR2 is SVGIG (reference sequence). The CDR3 has 14 residues. V lost 0 bases and J 2 bases, leaving 9 bases between the germline ends. CDR3 DNA: TGTGCCTGGAGTGTACAAGTATTCACAGATACGCAGTATTTT. Amino acids: CAWSVQVFTDTQYF.

The V gene is TRBV3-1 (or the pseudogene TRBV3-2), the J gene TRBJ1-6, with D tentatively TRBD1 (5 bases). This CDR3 contains 15 residues. Germline-derived CDR1 and CDR2 are LGHDT and YNNKEL (reference sequence). V lost 3 bases to trimming and J lost 4 bases, with 10 bases between them. The CDR3 DNA is TGTGCCAGCAGCCATTCAGGGTGGTATAATTCACCCCTCCACTTT. This codes for CASSHSGWYNSPLHF.

This chain joins TRBV15 and TRBJ1-2; possible D gene TRBD1, 5 bases. Looked up from germline, CDR1 is LNHNV and CDR2 is YYDKDF (reference sequence). Trimming pared 0 bases from V and 4 bases from J, leaving 9 bases between. This CDR3 region has 14 residues. Written as DNA, the CDR3 is TGTGCCACCAGCAGAGAACAGGCCCCCTATGGCTACACCTTC. Translated, it gives CATSREQAPYGYTF.

The chain combines TRBV28 with TRBJ1-5, with D possibly TRBD1 on 6 matching bases. The germline gives CDR1 MDHEN, CDR2 SYDVKM. The CDR3 is 16 amino acids. V was pared by 1 base and J by 1 base, with 11 bases between. The CDR3 here is CASSLYREWSNQPQHF. In nucleotides, the CDR3 is TGTGCCAGCAGTTTATACAGGGAATGGAGCAATCAGCCCCAGCATTTT.